Here is one TCR beta chain with its context. Sequencing used immunoSEQ multiplex PCR; TCRdb keeps in-frame clones, though not all of them. The table has 150,000 to 200,000 clones, roughly 90% seen once. This sample was included in a study of blood T cell repertoires in COVID-19. Study at large: The study drew acute and convalescent COVID-19 samples from the United States, Italy and Spain.

This CDR3 contains 19 residues. The V and J ends lost 6 bases and 0 bases respectively, with 21 bases between them. Germline V gives CDR1 ENHRY, CDR2 SYGVKD. The chain recombines TRBV10-3 with TRBJ2-6; D may be TRBD2 (8 bases). The clonotype was recovered from a woman between 50 and 59 years old with acute or convalescent COVID-19. Specimen: peripheral blood. The CDR3 DNA is TGTGCCATCAGGGCTTGGAATAGCGGGGACAGCTCTGGGGCCAACGTCCTGACTTTC. Translating gives CAIRAWNSGDSSGANVLTF.